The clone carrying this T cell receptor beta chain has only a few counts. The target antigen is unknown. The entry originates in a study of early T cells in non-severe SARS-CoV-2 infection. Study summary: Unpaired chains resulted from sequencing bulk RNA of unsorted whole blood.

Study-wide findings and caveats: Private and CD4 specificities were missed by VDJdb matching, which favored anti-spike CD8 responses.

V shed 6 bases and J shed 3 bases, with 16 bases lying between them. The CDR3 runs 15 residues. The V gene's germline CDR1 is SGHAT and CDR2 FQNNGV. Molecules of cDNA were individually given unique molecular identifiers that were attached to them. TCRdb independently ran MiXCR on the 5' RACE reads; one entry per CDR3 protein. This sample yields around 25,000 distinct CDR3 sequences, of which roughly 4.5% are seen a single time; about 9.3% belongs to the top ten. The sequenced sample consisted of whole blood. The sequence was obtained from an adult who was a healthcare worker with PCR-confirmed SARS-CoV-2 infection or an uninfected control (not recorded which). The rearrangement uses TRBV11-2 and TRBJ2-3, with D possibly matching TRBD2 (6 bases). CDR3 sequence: CASRLGGIRTDTQYF. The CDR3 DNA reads TGTGCCAGCAGACTGGGCGGGATTCGAACAGATACGCAGTATTTT.